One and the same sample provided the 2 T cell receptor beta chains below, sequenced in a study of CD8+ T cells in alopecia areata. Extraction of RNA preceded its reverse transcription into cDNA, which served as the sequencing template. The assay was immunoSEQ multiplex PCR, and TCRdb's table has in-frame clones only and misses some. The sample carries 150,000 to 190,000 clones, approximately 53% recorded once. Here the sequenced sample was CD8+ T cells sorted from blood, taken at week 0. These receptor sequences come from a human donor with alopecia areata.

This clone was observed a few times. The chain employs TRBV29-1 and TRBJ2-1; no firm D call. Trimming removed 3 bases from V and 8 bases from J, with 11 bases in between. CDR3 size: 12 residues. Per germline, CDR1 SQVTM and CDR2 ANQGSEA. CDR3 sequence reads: CSVDHKGDEQFF. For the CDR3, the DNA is TGCAGCGTTGATCATAAGGGCGATGAGCAGTTCTTC.

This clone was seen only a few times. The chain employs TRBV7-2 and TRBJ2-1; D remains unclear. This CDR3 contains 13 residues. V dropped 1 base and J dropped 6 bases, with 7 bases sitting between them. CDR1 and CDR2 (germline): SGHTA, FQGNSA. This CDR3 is CASSLGLGNEQFF. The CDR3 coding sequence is TGTGCCAGCAGCTTAGGCCTCGGCAATGAGCAGTTCTTC.